Given below is one TCR beta chain in context. These data come from a study of blood T cell repertoires in COVID-19. Whole-study context: Sites across the United States, Italy and Spain contributed samples from acute and convalescent COVID-19. T cells, B-cell-depleted T cells, or PBMCs provided the cDNA or gDNA that served as material.

Methods used by the authors: How many nucleated cells were present was estimated from reference gene primer amplification. The method was immunoSEQ multiplex PCR; TCRdb's version includes in-frame clones alone and lacks a portion of them. That table furnishes V, J and clone size, whereas the DNA furnished D and trimming. The table records approximately 110,000 clones, 60% to 85% of them present only once. The clonotype originates from a human donor with acute or convalescent COVID-19. The donor label of this sample is uncertain. The source material was peripheral blood.

CDR3 protein: CASSPRGQGARGYTF. For the CDR3, the DNA is TGTGCCAGCAGCCCGAGGGGACAGGGGGCTCGGGGCTACACCTTC. The chain uses TRBV14 and TRBJ1-2; 12 nucleotides agree with TRBD1. In germline, CDR1 is SGHDN, CDR2 FVKESK. Trimming removed 4 bases from V and 8 bases from J; junction bases left unmatched: 8. This CDR3 is 15 amino acids long.